This T cell receptor beta chain stems from a study of CD8 T cells in Susac syndrome. Trimming removed 4 bases from V and 3 bases from J, with 4 bases in between. The CDR3 is made up of 11 amino acids. Germline loops: CDR1 SGHNT, CDR2 YYREEE (reference sequence). Reverse transcription of roughly 0.5 to 1 ug RNA was carried out with random hexamers. Amplification of TCR beta CDR3 was carried out by immunoSEQ multiplex PCR, which covered 54 Vbeta and 13 Jbeta segments. Each CDR3 protein gets one entry after TCRdb re-called the immunoSEQ multiplex PCR reads with MiXCR. The sample includes almost 450,000 distinct CDR3 sequences, around 85% of them seen just once. In contrast to the negatively isolated CD8+ and CD4+ T cells, TEMRA cells were FACS-enriched.

J is TRBJ1-2 and V is TRBV5-4; D is undetermined. Sequencing was done on a sample of CD8+ T cells from PBMCs. The receptor was derived from a human donor with multiple sclerosis. DNA of the CDR3: TGTGCCAGCAGCCACGACTATGGCTACACCTTC. The encoded protein is CASSHDYGYTF. Together with reference TRBV5-4 and TRBJ1-2, the CDR3 gives the full variable domain: ETGVTQSPTHLIKTRGQQVTLRCSSQSGHNTVSWYQQALGQGPQFIFQYYREEENGRGNFPPRFSGLQFPNYSSELNVNALELDDSALYLCASSHDYGYTFGSGTRLTVV.